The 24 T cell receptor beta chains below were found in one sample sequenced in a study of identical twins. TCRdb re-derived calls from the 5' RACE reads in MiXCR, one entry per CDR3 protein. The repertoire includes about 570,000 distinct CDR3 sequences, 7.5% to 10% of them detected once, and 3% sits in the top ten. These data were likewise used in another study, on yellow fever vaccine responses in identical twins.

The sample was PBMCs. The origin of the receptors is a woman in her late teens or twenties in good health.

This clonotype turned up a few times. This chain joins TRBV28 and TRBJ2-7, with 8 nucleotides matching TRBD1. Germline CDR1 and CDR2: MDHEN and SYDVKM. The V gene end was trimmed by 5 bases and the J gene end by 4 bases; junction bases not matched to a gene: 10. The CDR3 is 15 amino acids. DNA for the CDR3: TGTGCCAGCAGTCTACCCTACGACAGGGGATACGAGCAGTACTTC. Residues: CASSLPYDRGYEQYF.

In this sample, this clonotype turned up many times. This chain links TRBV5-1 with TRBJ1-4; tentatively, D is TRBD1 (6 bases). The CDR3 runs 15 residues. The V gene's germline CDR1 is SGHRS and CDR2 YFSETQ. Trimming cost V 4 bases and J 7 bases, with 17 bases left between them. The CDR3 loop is CASSTTGNSLEKLFF. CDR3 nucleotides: TGCGCCAGCAGCACAACAGGGAACTCTCTTGAAAAACTGTTTTTT. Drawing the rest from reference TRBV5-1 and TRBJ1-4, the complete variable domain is KAGVTQTPRYLIKTRGQQVTLSCSPISGHRSVSWYQQTPGQGLQFLFEYFSETQRNKGNFPGRFSGRQFSNSRSEMNVSTLELGDSALYLCASSTTGNSLEKLFFGSGTQLSVL.

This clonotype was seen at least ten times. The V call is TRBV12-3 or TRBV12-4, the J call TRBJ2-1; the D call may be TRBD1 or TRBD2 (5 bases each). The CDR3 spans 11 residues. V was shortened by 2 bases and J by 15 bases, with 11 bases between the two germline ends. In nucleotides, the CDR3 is TGTGCCAGCAGTTTATTGGGGGATTGGTTCTTC. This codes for CASSLLGDWFF.

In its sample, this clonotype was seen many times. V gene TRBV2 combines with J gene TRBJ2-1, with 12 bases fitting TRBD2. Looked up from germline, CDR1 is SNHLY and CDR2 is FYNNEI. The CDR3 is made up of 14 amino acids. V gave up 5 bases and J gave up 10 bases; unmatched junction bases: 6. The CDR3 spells CASSLLAGGSEQFF. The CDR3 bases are TGTGCCAGCAGTCTACTAGCGGGAGGATCGGAGCAGTTCTTC.

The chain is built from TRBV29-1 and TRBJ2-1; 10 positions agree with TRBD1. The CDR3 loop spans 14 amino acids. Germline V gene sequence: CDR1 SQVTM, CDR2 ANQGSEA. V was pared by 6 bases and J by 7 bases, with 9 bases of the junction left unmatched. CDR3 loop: CSVDRQGAGNEQFF. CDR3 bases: TGCAGCGTCGATAGACAGGGGGCTGGTAATGAGCAGTTCTTC.

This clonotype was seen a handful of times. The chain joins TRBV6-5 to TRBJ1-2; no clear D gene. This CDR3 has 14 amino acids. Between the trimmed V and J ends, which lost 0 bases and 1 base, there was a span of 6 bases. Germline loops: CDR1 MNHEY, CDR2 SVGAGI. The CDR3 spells CASSYSRINYGYTF. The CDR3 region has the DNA TGTGCCAGCAGTTACTCCAGGATTAACTATGGCTACACCTTC.

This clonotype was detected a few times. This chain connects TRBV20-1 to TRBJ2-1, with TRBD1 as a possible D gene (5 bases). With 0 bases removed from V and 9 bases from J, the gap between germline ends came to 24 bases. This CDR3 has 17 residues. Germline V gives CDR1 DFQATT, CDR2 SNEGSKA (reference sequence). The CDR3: CSARDFAGRVTFGEQFF. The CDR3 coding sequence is TGCAGTGCTAGAGATTTCGCCGGCAGGGTCACGTTCGGTGAGCAGTTCTTC.

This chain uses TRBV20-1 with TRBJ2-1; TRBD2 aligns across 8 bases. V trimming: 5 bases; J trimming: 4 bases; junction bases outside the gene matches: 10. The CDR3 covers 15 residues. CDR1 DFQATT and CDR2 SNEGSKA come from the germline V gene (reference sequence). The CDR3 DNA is TGCAGTGCTTACCGAGCGGGGGAAATATACAATGAGCAGTTCTTC. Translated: CSAYRAGEIYNEQFF.

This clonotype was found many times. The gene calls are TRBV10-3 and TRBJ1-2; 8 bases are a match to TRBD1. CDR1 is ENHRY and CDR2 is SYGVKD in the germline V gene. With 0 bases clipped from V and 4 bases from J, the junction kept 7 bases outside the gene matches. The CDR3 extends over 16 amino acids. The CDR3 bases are TGTGCCATCAGTGAGTCCATAGGACAGGGTCGCTATGGCTACACCTTC. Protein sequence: CAISESIGQGRYGYTF.

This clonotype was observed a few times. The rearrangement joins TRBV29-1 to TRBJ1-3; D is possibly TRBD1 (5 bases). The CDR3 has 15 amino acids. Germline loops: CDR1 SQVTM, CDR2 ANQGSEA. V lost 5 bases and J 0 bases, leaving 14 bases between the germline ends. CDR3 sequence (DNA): TGCAGCGTTCATGACGGGGGAAGCTCTGGAAACACCATATATTTT. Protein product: CSVHDGGSSGNTIYF.

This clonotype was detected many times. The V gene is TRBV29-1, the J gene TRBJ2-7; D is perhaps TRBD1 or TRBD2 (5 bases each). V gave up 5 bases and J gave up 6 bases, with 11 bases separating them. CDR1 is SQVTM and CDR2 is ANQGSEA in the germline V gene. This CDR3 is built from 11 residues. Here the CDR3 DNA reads TGCAGCGTTACCATGGGGGTCGAGCAGTACTTC. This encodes CSVTMGVEQYF.

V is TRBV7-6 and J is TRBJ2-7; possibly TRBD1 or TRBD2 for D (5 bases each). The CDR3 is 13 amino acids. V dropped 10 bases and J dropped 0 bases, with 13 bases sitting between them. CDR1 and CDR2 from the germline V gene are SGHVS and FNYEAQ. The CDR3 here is CATGDADSYEQYF. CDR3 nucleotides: TGTGCCACTGGGGACGCCGACTCCTACGAGCAGTACTTC.

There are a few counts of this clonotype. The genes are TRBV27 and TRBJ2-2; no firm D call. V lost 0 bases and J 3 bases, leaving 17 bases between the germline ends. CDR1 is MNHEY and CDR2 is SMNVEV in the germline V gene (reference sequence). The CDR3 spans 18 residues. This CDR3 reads CASSLSRFMRPDTGELFF. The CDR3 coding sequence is TGTGCCAGCAGTTTATCGAGGTTCATGAGGCCGGACACCGGGGAGCTGTTTTTT.

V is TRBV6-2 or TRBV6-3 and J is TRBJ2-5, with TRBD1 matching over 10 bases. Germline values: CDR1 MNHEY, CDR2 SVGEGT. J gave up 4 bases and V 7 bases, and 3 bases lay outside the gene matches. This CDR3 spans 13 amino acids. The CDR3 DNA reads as TGTGCCAGCAAGACAGGGGGCAGAGAGACCCAGTACTTC. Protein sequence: CASKTGGRETQYF.

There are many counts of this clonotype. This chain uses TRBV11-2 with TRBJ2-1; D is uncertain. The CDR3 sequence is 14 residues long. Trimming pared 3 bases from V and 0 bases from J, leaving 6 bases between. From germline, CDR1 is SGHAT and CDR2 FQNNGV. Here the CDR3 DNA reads TGTGCCAGCAGCTTCCAGAGCTCCTACAATGAGCAGTTCTTC. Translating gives CASSFQSSYNEQFF.

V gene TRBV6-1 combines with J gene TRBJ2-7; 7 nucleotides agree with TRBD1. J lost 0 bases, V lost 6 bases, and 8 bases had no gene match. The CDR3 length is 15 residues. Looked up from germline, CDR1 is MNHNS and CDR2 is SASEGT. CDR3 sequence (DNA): TGTGCCAGCAGCAGGGGACAGCCGTACTCCTACGAGCAGTACTTC. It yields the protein CASSRGQPYSYEQYF.

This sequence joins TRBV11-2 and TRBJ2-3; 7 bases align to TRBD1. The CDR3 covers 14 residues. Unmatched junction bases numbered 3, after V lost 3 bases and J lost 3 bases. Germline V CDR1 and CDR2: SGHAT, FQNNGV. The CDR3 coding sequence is TGTGCCAGCAGCTTTACAGGGGTAACAGATACGCAGTATTTT. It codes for CASSFTGVTDTQYF.

The DNA of the CDR3 is TGTGCCAGCAGCTTAACCCGGGACCCGTTAGAGACCCAGTACTTC. Its protein is CASSLTRDPLETQYF. This chain links TRBV7-2 with TRBJ2-5; D might be TRBD1 or TRBD2, each matching 5 bases. This CDR3 is 15 amino acids long. Germline values: CDR1 SGHTA, CDR2 FQGNSA. The ends were cut back, 2 bases at V and 4 bases at J, with 14 bases in the middle. Complete variable domain (other parts from reference TRBV7-2 and TRBJ2-5): GAGVSQSPSNKVTEKGKDVELRCDPISGHTALYWYRQSLGQGLEFLIYFQGNSAPDKSGLPSDRFSAERTGGSVSTLTIQRTQQEDSAVYLCASSLTRDPLETQYFGPGTRLLVL.

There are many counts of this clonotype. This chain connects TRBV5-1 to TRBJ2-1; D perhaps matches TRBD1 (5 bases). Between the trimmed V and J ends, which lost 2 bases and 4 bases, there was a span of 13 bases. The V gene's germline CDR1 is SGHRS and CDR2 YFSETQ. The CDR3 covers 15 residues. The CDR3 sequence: CASSLTGAYYNEQFF. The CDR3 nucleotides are TGCGCCAGCAGCTTAACAGGTGCTTATTACAATGAGCAGTTCTTC.

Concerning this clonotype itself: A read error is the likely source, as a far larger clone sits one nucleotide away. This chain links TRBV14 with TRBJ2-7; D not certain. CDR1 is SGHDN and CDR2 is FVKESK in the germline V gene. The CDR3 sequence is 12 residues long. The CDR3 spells CASSQVSYGQYF. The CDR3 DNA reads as TGTGCCAGCAGCCAGGTCTCCTACGGGCAGTACTTC.

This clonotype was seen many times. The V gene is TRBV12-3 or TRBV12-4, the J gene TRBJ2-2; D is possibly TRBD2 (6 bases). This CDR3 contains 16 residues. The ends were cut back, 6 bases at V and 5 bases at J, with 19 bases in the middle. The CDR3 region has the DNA TGTGCCAGCAGCAGCAGACTAGGAGTTTTAACCGGGGAGCTGTTTTTT. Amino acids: CASSSRLGVLTGELFF.

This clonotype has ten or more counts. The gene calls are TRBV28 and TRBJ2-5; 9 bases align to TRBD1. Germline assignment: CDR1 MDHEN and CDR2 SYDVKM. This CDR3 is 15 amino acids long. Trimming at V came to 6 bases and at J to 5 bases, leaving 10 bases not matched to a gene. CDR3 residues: CASSHLGTGYETQYF. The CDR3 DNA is TGTGCCAGCAGCCACCTCGGGACAGGGTATGAGACCCAGTACTTC.

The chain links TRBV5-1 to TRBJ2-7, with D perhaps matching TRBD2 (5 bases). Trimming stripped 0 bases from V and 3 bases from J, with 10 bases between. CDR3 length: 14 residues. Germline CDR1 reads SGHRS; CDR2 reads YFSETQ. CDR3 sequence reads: CASSLGLAYYEQYF. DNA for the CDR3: TGCGCCAGCAGCTTGGGGCTAGCATACTACGAGCAGTACTTC.

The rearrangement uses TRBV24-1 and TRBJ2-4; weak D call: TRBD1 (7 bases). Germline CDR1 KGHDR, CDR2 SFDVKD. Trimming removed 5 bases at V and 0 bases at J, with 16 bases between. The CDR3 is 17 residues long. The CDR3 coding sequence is TGTGCCACCAGTGGGGGGGACAGTTACATAGCCAAAAACATTCAGTACTTC. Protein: CATSGGDSYIAKNIQYF.